The TCR beta chain described here comes from a study of type 1 regulatory T cells. Overall study context: An in vitro protocol generated T-allo10, a Tr1-enriched, alloantigen-specific CD4 T cell product.

In TCRdb, the reads were re-called with MiXCR into one record per CDR3 protein. The sample comprises about 65,000 distinct CDR3 sequences, 45% to 50% of which are singletons, and 2% to 2.5% rests with the top ten. Regarding this clonotype: Its target is unknown.

The study, taken as a whole, reports: Compared with non-Tr1 cells, Tr1 cells showed a narrower TCR repertoire.

Trimming pared 4 bases from V and 2 bases from J, leaving 11 bases between. Germline lookup yields CDR1 SNHLY and CDR2 FYNNEI. The length of the CDR3 is 15 residues. J is TRBJ1-4 and V is TRBV2, with D possibly being TRBD1 (5 bases). The sequenced sample consisted of cultured non-Tr1 T cells, either the whole culture or a sorted T cell fraction (not recorded which). This TCR came from a human donor in good health. The CDR3 protein is CASSVSGGTNEKLFF. The CDR3 DNA follows: TGTGCCAGCAGTGTATCTGGGGGGACTAATGAAAAACTGTTTTTT.